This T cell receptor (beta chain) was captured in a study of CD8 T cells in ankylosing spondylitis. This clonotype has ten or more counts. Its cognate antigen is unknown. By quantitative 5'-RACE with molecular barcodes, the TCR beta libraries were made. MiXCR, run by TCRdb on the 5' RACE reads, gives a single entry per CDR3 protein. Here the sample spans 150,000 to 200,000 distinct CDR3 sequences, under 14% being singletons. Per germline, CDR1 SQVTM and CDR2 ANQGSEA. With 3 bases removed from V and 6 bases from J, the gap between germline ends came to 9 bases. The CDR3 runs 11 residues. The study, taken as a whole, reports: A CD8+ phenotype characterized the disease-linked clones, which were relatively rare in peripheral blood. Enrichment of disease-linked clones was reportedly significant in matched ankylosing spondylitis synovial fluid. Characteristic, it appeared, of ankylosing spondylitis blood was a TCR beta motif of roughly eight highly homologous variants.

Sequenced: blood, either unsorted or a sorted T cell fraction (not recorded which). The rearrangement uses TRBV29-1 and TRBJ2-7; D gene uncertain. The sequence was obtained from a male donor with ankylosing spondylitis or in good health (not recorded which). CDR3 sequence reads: CSVEAVTEQYF. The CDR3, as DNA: TGCAGCGTTGAGGCAGTCACCGAGCAGTACTTC.